This is a list of T cell receptor beta chains from one sample in a study of cytomegalovirus exposure and HLA in healthy donors. Sequenced by immunoSEQ multiplex PCR; TCRdb stores in-frame clones only, minus some. The table shows roughly 140,000 clones, with about two thirds occurring only once. Sequenced sample: PBMCs. Receptors originate from a middle-aged man in good health and CMV-seronegative. Each CDR3 is given with its conserved first and last residue. The D gene is left open where the match is weak. Clone size appears in some rows only: once, few, many, or a class for an expanded clone.

CDR3 DNA: TGTGCCAGTTCACCACAGGGGGCCGGTGAGACCCAGTACTTC; CDR3 protein: CASSPQGAGETQYF; V gene: TRBV19; CDR3 length: 14; J gene: TRBJ2-5; clone size: NA; D gene: TRBD1
CDR3 DNA: TGTGCCAGCAGCCAAGTCCTAGGACTCAACACCGGGGAGCTGTTTTTT; CDR3 protein: CASSQVLGLNTGELFF; V gene: TRBV4-2; CDR3 length: 16; J gene: TRBJ2-2; clone size: NA; D gene: NA
CDR3 DNA: TGTGCCAGCAGTTTGGGAGGGGCGTATAGCAATCAGCCCCAGCATTTT; CDR3 protein: CASSLGGAYSNQPQHF; V gene: TRBV28; CDR3 length: 16; J gene: TRBJ1-5; clone size: NA; D gene: NA
CDR3 DNA: TGTGCCAGCAGCTTTAGCGGGAGTGGCACAGATACGCAGTATTTT; CDR3 protein: CASSFSGSGTDTQYF; V gene: TRBV11-3; CDR3 length: 15; J gene: TRBJ2-3; clone size: NA; D gene: TRBD2
CDR3 DNA: TGCGCCAGCAGCGTACTCGGGACAGGGCTCAATCAGCCCCAGCATTTT; CDR3 protein: CASSVLGTGLNQPQHF; V gene: TRBV5-1; CDR3 length: 16; J gene: TRBJ1-5; clone size: NA; D gene: TRBD1
CDR3 DNA: TGTGCCAGCAGCCCCGGGGAGCATGTTGGGCAACTGAACACTGAAGCTTTCTTT; CDR3 protein: CASSPGEHVGQLNTEAFF; V gene: TRBV4-2; CDR3 length: 18; J gene: TRBJ1-1; clone size: NA; D gene: NA
CDR3 DNA: TGCGCCAGCAGCTTGGAAGAAGCGGGGTGGGGCACAGATACGCAGTATTTT; CDR3 protein: CASSLEEAGWGTDTQYF; V gene: TRBV5-1; CDR3 length: 17; J gene: TRBJ2-3; clone size: NA; D gene: TRBD2
CDR3 DNA: TGTGCCAGCAGCCCCGGGACTAGCGGGGAACCACAAATGGAGGAGCAGTTCTTC; CDR3 protein: CASSPGTSGEPQMEEQFF; V gene: TRBV11-3; CDR3 length: 18; J gene: TRBJ2-1; clone size: NA; D gene: TRBD2
CDR3 DNA: TGTGCCAGCAGCTTAACAGGGAGAGAGACCCAGTACTTC; CDR3 protein: CASSLTGRETQYF; V gene: TRBV11-2; CDR3 length: 13; J gene: TRBJ2-5; clone size: once; D gene: NA
CDR3 DNA: TGCGCCAGCAGCCTATATAATGAGCAGTTCTTC; CDR3 protein: CASSLYNEQFF; V gene: TRBV5-1; CDR3 length: 11; J gene: TRBJ2-1; clone size: NA; D gene: NA
CDR3 DNA: TGTGCCAGCACCGCCACGACAGGGCAGGGTCAGCCCCAGCATTTT; CDR3 protein: CASTATTGQGQPQHF; V gene: TRBV28; CDR3 length: 15; J gene: TRBJ1-5; clone size: NA; D gene: TRBD1
CDR3 DNA: TGCGCCAGCAGCACAGGACTAGCGGGGGGGCTCGGGAATGAGCAGTTCTTC; CDR3 protein: CASSTGLAGGLGNEQFF; V gene: TRBV5-1; CDR3 length: 17; J gene: TRBJ2-1; clone size: NA; D gene: TRBD2
CDR3 DNA: TGTGCCAGTAGTGCCCCTCCAGGTCGTGAAAAACTGTTTTTT; CDR3 protein: CASSAPPGREKLFF; V gene: TRBV19; CDR3 length: 14; J gene: TRBJ1-4; clone size: NA; D gene: NA
CDR3 DNA: TGCGCCAGCAGCCCAAGGACTAGCGGGGTGGGTGAGCAGTTCTTC; CDR3 protein: CASSPRTSGVGEQFF; V gene: TRBV10-1; CDR3 length: 15; J gene: TRBJ2-1; clone size: NA; D gene: TRBD2
CDR3 DNA: TGTGCCAGCAGTAAGAGCCTAGGGACAGGGCTCGGCTACACCTTC; CDR3 protein: CASSKSLGTGLGYTF; V gene: TRBV6-1; CDR3 length: 15; J gene: TRBJ1-2; clone size: NA; D gene: TRBD1
CDR3 DNA: TGTGCCAGTAGTTCGACGGGACAGCCCAATTCACCCCTCCACTTT; CDR3 protein: CASSSTGQPNSPLHF; V gene: TRBV19; CDR3 length: 15; J gene: TRBJ1-6; clone size: NA; D gene: TRBD1
CDR3 DNA: TGCAGCGTTGAGGGACTAGCTTACAATGAGCAGTTCTTC; CDR3 protein: CSVEGLAYNEQFF; V gene: TRBV29-1; CDR3 length: 13; J gene: TRBJ2-1; clone size: NA; D gene: TRBD2
CDR3 DNA: TGTGCCAGCAGCTTGGTTCAGCAGGGGACCCAGTACTTC; CDR3 protein: CASSLVQQGTQYF; V gene: TRBV5-4; CDR3 length: 13; J gene: TRBJ2-5; clone size: NA; D gene: NA
CDR3 DNA: TGTGCCATCAGTACCGACCTCTCCGACGGCAGGGAGGCCAATCAGCCCCAGCATTTT; CDR3 protein: CAISTDLSDGREANQPQHF; V gene: TRBV10-3; CDR3 length: 19; J gene: TRBJ1-5; clone size: NA; D gene: NA
CDR3 DNA: TGCGCCAGCAGCTTGGTTGTAGGGGGGGCTAATGAAAAACTGTTTTTT; CDR3 protein: CASSLVVGGANEKLFF; V gene: TRBV5-1; CDR3 length: 16; J gene: TRBJ1-4; clone size: few; D gene: NA
CDR3 DNA: TGTGCCAGCAGTGAAGCGCTGGGCAGGGGATGGCAGCCCCAGCATTTT; CDR3 protein: CASSEALGRGWQPQHF; V gene: TRBV2; CDR3 length: 16; J gene: TRBJ1-5; clone size: NA; D gene: NA
CDR3 DNA: TGCAGCGTTGCAGGGGGTCCCAATCAGCCCCAGCATTTT; CDR3 protein: CSVAGGPNQPQHF; V gene: TRBV29-1; CDR3 length: 13; J gene: TRBJ1-5; clone size: NA; D gene: TRBD1
CDR3 DNA: TGTGCTAGTGGTTTGACTAGAGGGACAACGAACACCGGGGAGCTGTTTTTT; CDR3 protein: CASGLTRGTTNTGELFF; V gene: TRBV12-5; CDR3 length: 17; J gene: TRBJ2-2; clone size: few; D gene: NA
CDR3 DNA: TGTGCCAGCGCCCGGGACAGGGCAAATTCACCCCTCCACTTT; CDR3 protein: CASARDRANSPLHF; V gene: TRBV6-4; CDR3 length: 14; J gene: TRBJ1-6; clone size: NA; D gene: TRBD1
CDR3 DNA: TGCAGCGTCTCCGGGACAGGGGATGGAGGCTACACCTTC; CDR3 protein: CSVSGTGDGGYTF; V gene: TRBV29-1; CDR3 length: 13; J gene: TRBJ1-2; clone size: NA; D gene: TRBD1
CDR3 DNA: TGTGCCAGCAGTGAAGCGGCGGGTCAGCAAGAGACCCAGTACTTC; CDR3 protein: CASSEAAGQQETQYF; V gene: TRBV6-1; CDR3 length: 15; J gene: TRBJ2-5; clone size: NA; D gene: NA
CDR3 DNA: TGTGCCAGCAGCCAGGGACAGGGAGGCACCGGGGAGCTGTTTTTT; CDR3 protein: CASSQGQGGTGELFF; V gene: TRBV6-5; CDR3 length: 15; J gene: TRBJ2-2; clone size: NA; D gene: TRBD1
CDR3 DNA: TGCAGCGGGACACACGTCTACAATGAGCAGTTCTTC; CDR3 protein: CSGTHVYNEQFF; V gene: TRBV29-1; CDR3 length: 12; J gene: TRBJ2-1; clone size: once; D gene: NA
CDR3 DNA: TGTGCCAGCAGCCCTAGTAAGTATGAGCAGTTCTTC; CDR3 protein: CASSPSKYEQFF; V gene: TRBV7-2; CDR3 length: 12; J gene: TRBJ2-1; clone size: NA; D gene: NA
CDR3 DNA: TGCGCCAGCAGTGACTACCTGAACACTGAAGCTTTCTTT; CDR3 protein: CASSDYLNTEAFF; V gene: TRBV10-2; CDR3 length: 13; J gene: TRBJ1-1; clone size: NA; D gene: NA
CDR3 DNA: TGTGCCAGCAGCGTTTCTTCTCCCGGGGCCCAGTACTTC; CDR3 protein: CASSVSSPGAQYF; V gene: TRBV9; CDR3 length: 13; J gene: TRBJ2-5; clone size: NA; D gene: NA
CDR3 DNA: TGTGCCTGGAGACTAGCGGGAGGATCCTACGAGCAGTACTTC; CDR3 protein: CAWRLAGGSYEQYF; V gene: TRBV30; CDR3 length: 14; J gene: TRBJ2-7; clone size: NA; D gene: TRBD2
CDR3 DNA: TGTGCCAGCAGCCAAGGGACTAGCGGGGGAGCGGAGACCCAGTACTTC; CDR3 protein: CASSQGTSGGAETQYF; V gene: TRBV4-2; CDR3 length: 16; J gene: TRBJ2-5; clone size: NA; D gene: TRBD2
CDR3 DNA: TGCGCCAGCAGTGAGCGTCCCGGGACAGGGGCCTACAATGAGCAGTTCTTC; CDR3 protein: CASSERPGTGAYNEQFF; V gene: TRBV10-2; CDR3 length: 17; J gene: TRBJ2-1; clone size: NA; D gene: TRBD1
CDR3 DNA: TGTGCCAGCAGCCTAGGGACAGGGAATAACGAGCAGTACTTC; CDR3 protein: CASSLGTGNNEQYF; V gene: TRBV13; CDR3 length: 14; J gene: TRBJ2-7; clone size: NA; D gene: TRBD1
CDR3 DNA: TGCAGCGTTGAAGATCTTGCAGGGGGACTTAGCTACACCTTC; CDR3 protein: CSVEDLAGGLSYTF; V gene: TRBV29-1; CDR3 length: 14; J gene: TRBJ1-2; clone size: NA; D gene: TRBD1
CDR3 DNA: TGTGCCAGCAGACCCGGTGGGCGCGGGAGGGGGCATGAGCAGTTCTTC; CDR3 protein: CASRPGGRGRGHEQFF; V gene: TRBV7-2; CDR3 length: 16; J gene: TRBJ2-1; clone size: NA; D gene: TRBD2
CDR3 DNA: TGCGCCAGCAGCCAAGCGGACAGGGGAGAACTGTTTTTT; CDR3 protein: CASSQADRGELFF; V gene: TRBV5-1; CDR3 length: 13; J gene: TRBJ1-4; clone size: NA; D gene: TRBD1
CDR3 DNA: TGTGCCAGCAGTTCCGGGACAGGACCATCCTACGAGCAGTACTTC; CDR3 protein: CASSSGTGPSYEQYF; V gene: TRBV6-5; CDR3 length: 15; J gene: TRBJ2-7; clone size: NA; D gene: TRBD1
CDR3 DNA: TGTGCCAGCAGTTTCCAGGACTATGGCTACACCTTC; CDR3 protein: CASSFQDYGYTF; V gene: TRBV2; CDR3 length: 12; J gene: TRBJ1-2; clone size: NA; D gene: NA
CDR3 DNA: TGTGCCAGCAGTGATCCAGGACTAGGTAAAGATACGCAGTATTTT; CDR3 protein: CASSDPGLGKDTQYF; V gene: TRBV25-1; CDR3 length: 15; J gene: TRBJ2-3; clone size: once; D gene: TRBD2
CDR3 DNA: TGTGCCAGCAGTTGGGGACAGGGTTTAAGTTATGGCTACACCTTC; CDR3 protein: CASSWGQGLSYGYTF; V gene: TRBV6-6; CDR3 length: 15; J gene: TRBJ1-2; clone size: NA; D gene: TRBD1
CDR3 DNA: TGTGCCAGTAGTATAGCGGGACAAATATACGAGCAGTACTTC; CDR3 protein: CASSIAGQIYEQYF; V gene: TRBV19; CDR3 length: 14; J gene: TRBJ2-7; clone size: NA; D gene: NA
CDR3 DNA: TGTGCCAGCAGTTTAGGCTCGGGGAATTCACCCCTCCACTTT; CDR3 protein: CASSLGSGNSPLHF; V gene: TRBV27; CDR3 length: 14; J gene: TRBJ1-6; clone size: NA; D gene: NA
CDR3 DNA: TGTGCCAGCAGGTCCGGGACAGGGCTGTATGGCTACACCTTC; CDR3 protein: CASRSGTGLYGYTF; V gene: TRBV2; CDR3 length: 14; J gene: TRBJ1-2; clone size: NA; D gene: TRBD1
CDR3 DNA: TGCGCCAGCAGCTTAGCTACAGCGGGGGGAGGTGGCACGCAGTATTTT; CDR3 protein: CASSLATAGGGGTQYF; V gene: TRBV5-1; CDR3 length: 16; J gene: TRBJ2-3; clone size: NA; D gene: TRBD2
CDR3 DNA: TGTGCCAGCACCAAATCGGCCGTCGGACAGGGTTCACCCCTCCACTTT; CDR3 protein: CASTKSAVGQGSPLHF; V gene: TRBV11-2; CDR3 length: 16; J gene: TRBJ1-6; clone size: NA; D gene: TRBD1
CDR3 DNA: TGTGCCAGCAGAAGCGGCTCCCCCTACAATGAGCAGTTCTTC; CDR3 protein: CASRSGSPYNEQFF; V gene: TRBV6-6; CDR3 length: 14; J gene: TRBJ2-1; clone size: NA; D gene: NA
CDR3 DNA: TGTGCCAGCAGTGAAGCCCTAGGGGGGGGGTACACAGATACGCAGTATTTT; CDR3 protein: CASSEALGGGYTDTQYF; V gene: TRBV6-1; CDR3 length: 17; J gene: TRBJ2-3; clone size: few; D gene: NA
CDR3 DNA: TGCGCCAGCAGCTTGGCCAGGGGATGGGATACGCAGTATTTT; CDR3 protein: CASSLARGWDTQYF; V gene: TRBV5-1; CDR3 length: 14; J gene: TRBJ2-3; clone size: NA; D gene: NA
CDR3 DNA: TGCGCCAGCAGCTCGGGGATCTATGGCTACACCTTC; CDR3 protein: CASSSGIYGYTF; V gene: TRBV4-1; CDR3 length: 12; J gene: TRBJ1-2; clone size: once; D gene: NA
CDR3 DNA: TGTGCCAGCAGAAGGACACGGACCCTGGAGCAGTACTTC; CDR3 protein: CASRRTRTLEQYF; V gene: TRBV27; CDR3 length: 13; J gene: TRBJ2-7; clone size: NA; D gene: NA
CDR3 DNA: TGTGCCAGCAGCTTGTCGCAGGGGGCTCACTATGGCTACACCTTC; CDR3 protein: CASSLSQGAHYGYTF; V gene: TRBV5-4; CDR3 length: 15; J gene: TRBJ1-2; clone size: few; D gene: TRBD1
CDR3 DNA: TGTGCCAGCAGCTTACCACAGGGGACTGAAGCTTTCTTT; CDR3 protein: CASSLPQGTEAFF; V gene: TRBV5-6; CDR3 length: 13; J gene: TRBJ1-1; clone size: NA; D gene: TRBD1
CDR3 DNA: TGTGCCAGCAGTGTACCTAGGGGTCTTAGCGGGAGGGCCCAAGAGACCCAGTACTTC; CDR3 protein: CASSVPRGLSGRAQETQYF; V gene: TRBV6-1; CDR3 length: 19; J gene: TRBJ2-5; clone size: NA; D gene: TRBD2
CDR3 DNA: TGTGCCTCTCCCCCTCTGTCAGGGCGGAACACTGAAGCTTTCTTT; CDR3 protein: CASPPLSGRNTEAFF; V gene: TRBV30; CDR3 length: 15; J gene: TRBJ1-1; clone size: NA; D gene: NA
CDR3 DNA: TGTGCCAGCAGCGGACTCCGGGACAGGGGCGGCGAGCAGTACTTC; CDR3 protein: CASSGLRDRGGEQYF; V gene: TRBV2; CDR3 length: 15; J gene: TRBJ2-7; clone size: few; D gene: TRBD1
CDR3 DNA: TGCGCCAGCAGTTTAGCGGGGGGGCCGGGGGAGACCCAGTACTTC; CDR3 protein: CASSLAGGPGETQYF; V gene: TRBV5-1; CDR3 length: 15; J gene: TRBJ2-5; clone size: NA; D gene: TRBD2
CDR3 DNA: TGTGCCAGCAGCGTAGACAGGGGGCGGAAAGATACGCAGTATTTT; CDR3 protein: CASSVDRGRKDTQYF; V gene: TRBV9; CDR3 length: 15; J gene: TRBJ2-3; clone size: NA; D gene: TRBD1
CDR3 DNA: TGTGCCAGCAGTGGACTAGCCCTAGGCGCGGACTACGAGCAGTACTTC; CDR3 protein: CASSGLALGADYEQYF; V gene: TRBV2; CDR3 length: 16; J gene: TRBJ2-7; clone size: NA; D gene: TRBD2